The source of this T cell receptor beta chain is a study of PD-1 blockade in classical Hodgkin lymphoma. Time point noted: newly diagnosed, previously untreated cHL patient sample. The authors purified CD4+ T cells from thawed PBMCs by magnetic negative selection. V gave up 2 bases and J gave up 2 bases, with 8 bases separating them. The CDR3 is 14 residues long. CDR1 MNHNY and CDR2 SVGAGI come from the germline V gene (reference sequence). Measured with immunoSEQ multiplex PCR; TCRdb has only the in-frame clones, and not every one. This table holds 20,000 to 25,000 clones, around 90% found once. The chain has TRBV6-6 and TRBJ2-3, with D unresolved. The source is a human donor with classical Hodgkin lymphoma. Input material: CD4+ T cells from blood. CDR3 residues: CASSYAGYTDTQYF. The DNA for the CDR3 is TGTGCCAGCAGTTACGCTGGCTACACAGATACGCAGTATTTT.